This T cell receptor beta chain comes out of a study of technical replicates of blood from a handful of donors. Germline trimming cut 3 bases from V and 0 bases from J; bases unmatched to any gene: 18. Germline values: CDR1 SGHRS, CDR2 YFSETQ. The CDR3 length is 19 residues. The repertoire was sequenced with immunoSEQ multiplex PCR; TCRdb's copy has only in-frame clones and lacks some. The sample contains around 80,000 clones, 98% of which appear only once. The V gene is TRBV5-1, the J gene TRBJ2-7, with 7 bases identical to TRBD1. The sample taken for sequencing was T cells isolated from PBMCs. This TCR was recovered from a human donor in good health. The CDR3 here is CASSSLGRWDSRSSYEQYF. The CDR3 DNA sequence: TGCGCCAGCAGCTCGCTGGGCCGTTGGGACAGTAGAAGCTCCTACGAGCAGTACTTC. Using reference TRBV5-1 and TRBJ2-7 for the parts outside the CDR3, the full variable domain is KAGVTQTPRYLIKTRGQQVTLSCSPISGHRSVSWYQQTPGQGLQFLFEYFSETQRNKGNFPGRFSGRQFSNSRSEMNVSTLELGDSALYLCASSSLGRWDSRSSYEQYFGPGTRLTVT.